This entry features one T cell receptor beta chain sequence. Germline CDR1 is SGHNT and CDR2 is YENEEA. CDR3 length: 11 amino acids. Trimming took 5 bases from V and 16 from J, leaving 15 bases between them. This sample was taken from a study of cytomegalovirus exposure and HLA in healthy donors. The primer mix had 60 Vbeta and 13 Jbeta primers. Repertoires were generated with immunoSEQ multiplex PCR, while TCRdb's copy carries only in-frame clones and drops some. In the table there are some 200,000 clones, under 80% of which are singletons. The specimen sequenced was PBMCs. The source is a female donor in good health and CMV-seronegative. V and J are TRBV11-3 and TRBJ2-1, with D tentatively TRBD2 (5 bases). The CDR3 sequence: CASSRRDQVFF. CDR3 bases: TGTGCCAGCAGCCGCCGGGATCAGGTATTCTTC.